The 21 T cell receptor beta chains in this list originate from one sample, sequenced in a study of CD8+ T cells in alopecia areata. Following extraction, RNA underwent reverse transcription to cDNA, which served as the sequencing template. The assay was immunoSEQ multiplex PCR, and TCRdb's table has in-frame clones only and misses some. The table lists roughly 170,000 clones, about 60% of them singletons, with roughly 14% in the top ten. The sequenced sample was CD4+ T cells sorted from blood, obtained at week 0. All receptors derive from a human donor with alopecia areata.

This chain uses TRBV2 with TRBJ2-1; D gene uncertain. CDR3 length: 11 residues. The germline CDR1 and CDR2 sequences are SNHLY and FYNNEI. Trimming cost V 5 bases and J 7 bases, with 6 bases left between them. Here the CDR3 DNA reads TGTGCCAGCAGTCCGATTAATGAGCAGTTCTTC. The encoded protein is CASSPINEQFF.

This clone was observed a few times. The rearrangement links TRBV30 to TRBJ2-5; possible D gene TRBD1, 6 bases. V lost 4 bases, J lost 1 base, and 13 bases lay in between. Germline CDR1 and CDR2: GTSNPN and SVGIG (reference sequence). The CDR3 covers 14 residues. DNA of the CDR3: TGTGCCTGGAAAGGAGCAGGGGTCCAAGAGACCCAGTACTTC. Amino acid sequence: CAWKGAGVQETQYF.

The chain couples TRBV29-1 to TRBJ2-3, with no clear D. V dropped 6 bases and J dropped 2 bases, with 12 bases sitting between them. CDR3 length equals 13 residues. From germline, CDR1 is SQVTM and CDR2 ANQGSEA. DNA for the CDR3: TGCAGCGTCAAGGGCCCGTCCACAGATACGCAGTATTTT. Its protein is CSVKGPSTDTQYF.

In its sample, this clone was seen once. DNA of the CDR3: TGTGCCATCAGCGGAGGGCAGGAAGGGATCTACGAGCAGTACTTC. As protein: CAISGGQEGIYEQYF. V gene TRBV10-3 combines with J gene TRBJ2-7; weak D call: TRBD2 (6 bases). CDR3 length equals 15 residues. Trimming shortened V by 6 bases and J by 3 bases, and 18 bases separated the two germline ends. Germline loops: CDR1 ENHRY, CDR2 SYGVKD.

V usage is TRBV19 and J usage is TRBJ2-7; maybe TRBD1 (6 bases). With 1 base removed from V and 5 bases from J, the gap between germline ends came to 15 bases. The germline V gene has CDR1 LNHDA and CDR2 SQIVND (reference sequence). The CDR3 runs 15 residues. In nucleotides, the CDR3 is TGTGCCAGTAGTATAGGTGGGCAGGGGTTCGACGAGCAGTACTTC. Protein sequence: CASSIGGQGFDEQYF.

In this sample, this clone turned up a few times. The chain is built from TRBV29-1 and TRBJ2-3; D is possibly TRBD1 or TRBD2 (6 bases each). The V gene's germline CDR1 is SQVTM and CDR2 ANQGSEA. Trimming pared 7 bases from V and 0 bases from J, leaving 11 bases between. This CDR3 spans 13 amino acids. CDR3 protein: CSARGRSTDTQYF. DNA for the CDR3: TGCAGCGCCCGGGGGCGGAGCACAGATACGCAGTATTTT.

This chain joins TRBV30 and TRBJ2-2, with D uncertain. Germline CDR1 reads GTSNPN; CDR2 reads SVGIG (reference sequence). V lost 0 bases to trimming and J lost 0 bases, with 8 bases between them. The CDR3 loop spans 15 amino acids. For the CDR3, the DNA is TGTGCCTGGAGTGTTTGGGCCTCGAACACCGGGGAGCTGTTTTTT. Translated: CAWSVWASNTGELFF.

Regarding this clone: The CDR3 carries no conserved terminal phenylalanine or tryptophan, so it likely arises from a read error. The limits of the CDR3 on the DNA are not certain, so only TCRdb's listed CDR3 is given. The chain links TRBV29-1 to TRBJ1-1. Germline lookup yields CDR1 SQVTM and CDR2 ANQGSEA. The CDR3 has 8 amino acids, counting both end residues. The CDR3 protein is CSVDHVTS.

In its sample, this clone was seen a few times. The DNA of the CDR3 is TGTGCCAGCAGTCCCTTGGGTCTCGAGCAGTACTTC. Its protein product is CASSPLGLEQYF. The chain recombines TRBV6-5 with TRBJ2-7; D remains ambiguous. The V end was cut by 5 bases, the J end by 6 bases, with 11 bases between. CDR1 is MNHEY, CDR2 SVGAGI, per germline. This CDR3 region has 12 residues.

The chain couples TRBV30 to TRBJ1-6; 8 bases are a match to TRBD1. CDR3 length: 13 amino acids. Germline CDR1 and CDR2: GTSNPN and SVGIG (reference sequence). V lost 6 bases, J lost 9 bases, and 7 bases stayed unmatched. CDR3 loop: CACDRGGSSPLHF. Here the CDR3 DNA reads TGTGCCTGTGACAGGGGAGGAAGTTCACCCCTCCACTTT.

This chain connects TRBV29-1 to TRBJ1-1; D call uncertain. The germline V gene has CDR1 SQVTM and CDR2 ANQGSEA. The CDR3 length is 12 residues. V was trimmed by 3 bases and J by 3 bases, leaving 8 bases between them. The CDR3 coding sequence is TGCAGCGTTGATAGATTCGACACTGAAGCTTTCTTT. This gives the protein CSVDRFDTEAFF.

This clone turned up a few times. The chain is built from TRBV5-1 and TRBJ2-1, with 8 bases fitting TRBD1. J gave up 3 bases and V 4 bases, and 6 bases lay outside the gene matches. CDR1 is SGHRS, CDR2 YFSETQ, per germline. The CDR3 sequence is 15 residues long. CDR3 in amino acids: CASSKGQASYNEQFF. In DNA, the CDR3 is TGCGCCAGCAGCAAGGGACAGGCTAGCTACAATGAGCAGTTCTTC.

This clone was seen more than once but under ten times. The J gene is TRBJ1-1, the V gene TRBV20-1, with a weak D call TRBD1 (5 bases). Per germline, CDR1 DFQATT and CDR2 SNEGSKA (reference sequence). The V gene lost 3 bases and the J gene lost 9 bases, with 11 bases spanning the gap. The CDR3 loop spans 11 amino acids. The CDR3 loop reads CSARPGEKAFF. The CDR3, as DNA: TGCAGTGCTAGGCCGGGGGAGAAAGCTTTCTTT.

The gene calls are TRBV6-5 and TRBJ1-1; possibly TRBD1 for D (6 bases). The CDR3 has 15 amino acids. V was shortened by 0 bases and J by 5 bases, with 13 bases between the two germline ends. Looked up from germline, CDR1 is MNHEY and CDR2 is SVGAGI. CDR3 amino acids: CASSYSQGLGTEAFF. The CDR3 bases are TGTGCCAGCAGTTACTCGCAGGGGCTGGGGACTGAAGCTTTCTTT.

This clone was seen a few times. The chain is built from TRBV29-1 and TRBJ1-1, with D tentatively TRBD1 (5 bases). V was trimmed by 3 bases and J by 6 bases, leaving 14 bases between them. Germline assignment: CDR1 SQVTM and CDR2 ANQGSEA. CDR3 size: 13 residues. CDR3 in amino acids: CSVDGGTWAEAFF. CDR3 sequence (DNA): TGCAGCGTTGACGGGGGGACGTGGGCTGAAGCTTTCTTT.

The gene calls are TRBV10-3 and TRBJ1-6; maybe TRBD1 (5 bases). Germline CDR1 and CDR2: ENHRY and SYGVKD. CDR3 length: 12 residues. V was shortened by 6 bases and J by 7 bases, with 7 bases between the two germline ends. CDR3 protein: CAIRGDNSPLHF. As DNA, the CDR3 is TGTGCCATCAGGGGGGACAATTCACCCCTCCACTTT.

The rearrangement joins TRBV29-1 to TRBJ2-7; TRBD2 agrees at 8 bases. V trimming: 7 bases; J trimming: 5 bases; junction bases outside the gene matches: 10. CDR1 and CDR2 (germline): SQVTM, ANQGSEA. This CDR3 has 13 residues. CDR3 DNA: TGCAGCGCACCCTCAGGAGCGGGGGACGAGCAGTACTTC. This translates into CSAPSGAGDEQYF.

The DNA for the CDR3 is TGCGCCAGCAGCGATCGACAGAGAGTCAATGAGCAGTTCTTC. Its protein is CASSDRQRVNEQFF. The chain uses TRBV4-1 and TRBJ2-1, with TRBD1 as a possible D gene (5 bases). Trimming removed 5 bases from V and 6 bases from J, with 14 bases in between. The length of the CDR3 is 14 residues. Germline CDR1 is MGHRA and CDR2 is YSYEKL.

The chain links TRBV29-1 to TRBJ2-7; TRBD1 might be the D (6 bases). CDR1 SQVTM and CDR2 ANQGSEA come from the germline V gene. The CDR3 has 13 residues. V lost 4 bases to trimming and J lost 7 bases, with 17 bases between them. This chain's CDR3 is CSVGIRTAGEQYF. CDR3 bases: TGCAGCGTTGGAATAAGGACAGCCGGGGAGCAGTACTTC.

The chain carries TRBV7-2 and TRBJ1-2; 10 bases align to TRBD1. V shed 4 bases, J shed 4 bases, and the junction held 6 bases outside the gene matches. The V gene's germline CDR1 is SGHTA and CDR2 FQGNSA. The CDR3 extends over 15 amino acids. The CDR3 DNA follows: TGTGCCAGCAGCTCAGGGACAGGGGTTGGCTATGGCTACACCTTC. It is translated as CASSSGTGVGYGYTF.

In this sample, this clone turned up a few times. V usage is TRBV5-1 and J usage is TRBJ1-1, with D uncertain. The CDR3 spans 15 residues. The ends were cut back, 0 bases at V and 0 bases at J, with 9 bases in the middle. Germline lookup yields CDR1 SGHRS and CDR2 YFSETQ. CDR3 sequence: CASSLGAGMNTEAFF. The CDR3 nucleotides read TGCGCCAGCAGCTTGGGAGCGGGGATGAACACTGAAGCTTTCTTT.